These 18 T cell receptor beta chains originate from one sample sequenced in a study of esophageal squamous cell carcinoma under preoperative chemotherapy. Time point described: before preoperative PTX-NDP chemotherapy. Each CDR3 protein gets one entry after TCRdb re-called the PCR reads with MiXCR. This sample has over 15,000 distinct CDR3 sequences, with around 47% found just once. Sampling was performed from a patient given preoperative chemotherapy. These receptor sequences come from a human donor with esophageal squamous cell carcinoma. The donor label of this sample is uncertain.

The chain is built from TRBV7-2 and TRBJ2-3, with 7 positions matching TRBD2. The CDR3 totals 14 residues. Germline trimming cut 2 bases from V and 5 bases from J; bases unmatched to any gene: 4. The germline V gene encodes CDR1 SGHTA and CDR2 FQGNSA. CDR3 in DNA: TGTGCCAGCAGCTTAATGGCGGGAGAAGATACGCAGTATTTT. It yields the protein CASSLMAGEDTQYF.

About this clonotype: A clone one base away is much larger, so this may be a read error. The chain employs TRBV7-2 and TRBJ2-3, with D unclear. The J call may be mistaken, given a closer DNA end match to TRBJ2-7. Per germline, CDR1 SGHTA and CDR2 FQGNSA. CDR3 length: 14 residues. CDR3 residues: CASSLAFANNEQYF. The CDR3 DNA reads TGTGCCAGCAGCTTAGCATTCGCCAACAATGAGCAGTACTTC.

V usage is TRBV7-3 and J usage is TRBJ2-1; D gene ambiguous. The DNA end lines up better with TRBJ2-5; the J call may be wrong. Germline V gives CDR1 SGHTA, CDR2 FQGTGA. This CDR3 contains 13 residues. The CDR3 bases are TGTGCCAGCAGCGCCCGAATTCAAGAGACCCAGTACTTC. Translation: CASSARIQETQYF.

This sequence joins TRBV12-3 or TRBV12-4 and TRBJ2-5, with 7 positions matching TRBD2. J was trimmed by 5 bases and V by 1 base; bases with no gene match: 7. The CDR3 spans 15 residues. This chain's CDR3 is CASSLERRRGETQYF. DNA of the CDR3: TGTGCCAGCAGTTTAGAGAGGAGGCGGGGGGAGACCCAGTACTTC.

The chain recombines TRBV6-1 with TRBJ2-1; no firm D call. Germline CDR1 and CDR2: MNHNS and SASEGT. V shed 1 base and J shed 1 base, with 8 bases lying between them. This CDR3 has 15 residues. CDR3 nucleotides: TGTGCCAGCAGTGAAGAGGCGCGGTCCTACAATGAGCAGTTCTTC. It codes for CASSEEARSYNEQFF.

This clonotype was counted at least ten times. CDR3 region: CASSLLLAGDEQFF. CDR3 coding DNA: TGCGCCAGCAGCCTTTTATTAGCGGGAGATGAGCAGTTCTTC. V usage is TRBV4-1 and J usage is TRBJ2-1, with TRBD2 matching over 9 bases. Germline trimming cut 4 bases from V and 8 bases from J; bases unmatched to any gene: 6. The CDR3 runs 14 residues. Germline CDR1 and CDR2: MGHRA and YSYEKL.

Worth noting for this clonotype: A read error is likely, as this CDR3 ends without the conserved phenylalanine or tryptophan. This chain joins TRBV11-2 and TRBJ2-5; D may correspond to TRBD1 or TRBD2 (5 bases each). This CDR3 contains 15 residues. The germline V gene encodes CDR1 SGHAT and CDR2 FQNNGV. Between the trimmed V and J ends, which lost 5 bases and 2 bases, there was a span of 15 bases. The CDR3 sequence: CASSPPGTGQETQYS. In DNA form, the CDR3 reads TGTGCCAGCAGCCCCCCCGGGACGGGGCAAGAGACCCAGTACTCC.

J is TRBJ2-3 and V is TRBV11-3; no firm D call. The CDR3 has 11 residues. The V end lost 4 bases, the J end lost 4 bases, and 3 bases lay between the germline ends. The V gene's germline CDR1 is SGHNT and CDR2 YENEEA. The CDR3 bases are TGTGCCAGCAGCTCAGCAGATACGCAGTATTTT. Amino acids: CASSSADTQYF.

This clonotype turned up a few times. The rearrangement joins TRBV7-3 to TRBJ2-5; 7 bases match TRBD1. The end of the DNA is better explained by TRBJ2-7, so the J call may be wrong. Per the germline V gene, CDR1 is SGHTA and CDR2 is FQGTGA. The CDR3 consists of 15 residues. The CDR3: CASIGPRDSFYEQYF. CDR3 nucleotide sequence: TGTGCCAGCATCGGCCCCCGGGACAGCTTTTACGAGCAGTACTTC.

At least ten counts were recorded for this clonotype. The gene calls are TRBV12-3 or TRBV12-4 and TRBJ2-2, with D unclear. This CDR3 spans 13 amino acids. V dropped 7 bases and J dropped 6 bases, with 12 bases sitting between them. For the CDR3, the DNA is TGTGCCAGCACTCTGGCTAGGGCCGGGGAGCTGTTTTTT. Residues: CASTLARAGELFF.

The V call is TRBV11-2, the J call TRBJ2-1, with TRBD2 matching over 9 bases. The CDR3 consists of 16 residues. Per germline, CDR1 SGHAT and CDR2 FQNNGV. The V and J ends lost 2 bases and 4 bases, in that order; junction bases with no gene match: 6. The CDR3 DNA reads TGTGCCAGCAGCTTACTTGTGACTAGCGGATACAATGAGCAGTTCTTC. This translates into CASSLLVTSGYNEQFF.

This clonotype was observed at least ten times. The chain carries TRBV7-6 and TRBJ2-5; TRBD2 aligns across 7 bases. The CDR3 has 16 amino acids. V lost 5 bases, J lost 2 bases, and 11 bases stayed unmatched. Looked up from germline, CDR1 is SGHVS and CDR2 is FNYEAQ. For the CDR3, the DNA is TGTGCCAGCAGCCGGGGGGTGCGGGGTGAGCAAGAGACCCAGTACTTC. Translated, it gives CASSRGVRGEQETQYF. The entire variable domain, with the rest obtained from reference TRBV7-6 and TRBJ2-5, is as follows: GAGVSQSPRYKVTKRGQDVALRCDPISGHVSLYWYRQALGQGPEFLTYFNYEAQQDKSGLPNDRFSAERPEGSISTLTIQRTEQRDSAMYRCASSRGVRGEQETQYFGPGTRLLVL.

V usage is TRBV6-4 and J usage is TRBJ2-2; D ambiguous. The last part of the DNA fits TRBJ2-3 better; the J call may be wrong. The CDR3 sequence is 15 residues long. CDR1 and CDR2 (germline): MRHNA, SNTAGT. The CDR3 region is CASSDPGYSTDTQYF. In nucleotides, the CDR3 is TGTGCCAGCAGTGATCCGGGTTACAGCACAGATACGCAGTATTTT.

This clonotype appeared a few times. The chain recombines TRBV7-2 with TRBJ2-5, with TRBD2 matching over 8 bases. J lost 11 bases, V lost 0 bases, and 8 bases had no gene match. CDR3 length: 14 residues. Germline V gene sequence: CDR1 SGHTA, CDR2 FQGNSA. Here the CDR3 DNA reads TGTGCCAGCAGCTTAGCCAGGGTCGGGGGGGAGCAGTACTTC. Translation gives CASSLARVGGEQYF.

This clonotype has more than one count but fewer than ten. This chain connects TRBV6-1 to TRBJ2-1; maybe TRBD1 (6 bases). CDR1 is MNHNS and CDR2 is SASEGT in the germline V gene. The CDR3 length is 13 residues. Trimming took 7 bases from V and 13 from J, leaving 20 bases between them. CDR3 bases: TGTGCCAGCACAGCGACAGGCCAAGAGACCCAGTTCTTC. This translates into CASTATGQETQFF.

Only one count was recorded for this clonotype. This rearrangement joins TRBV27 to TRBJ2-1, with TRBD2 matching over 11 bases. V shed 5 bases, J shed 3 bases, and the junction held 6 bases outside the gene matches. The CDR3 runs to 16 residues. Looked up from germline, CDR1 is MNHEY and CDR2 is SMNVEV (reference sequence). CDR3 sequence (DNA): TGTGCCAGCAGTCTCTCGGGACTAGCGGACTACAATGAGCAGTTCTTC. Amino acid sequence: CASSLSGLADYNEQFF.

The rearrangement links TRBV7-2 to TRBJ2-2; the match to TRBD1 covers 9 bases. CDR3 length equals 15 residues. The ends lost 8 bases at V and 5 bases at J; junction bases unmatched: 9. Germline V gene data show CDR1 as SGHTA and CDR2 as FQGNSA. The CDR3 sequence: CASQAGTGNTGELFF. The CDR3 DNA sequence: TGTGCCAGCCAAGCCGGGACAGGGAATACCGGGGAGCTGTTTTTT.

This clonotype was counted between two and nine times. This chain joins TRBV7-9 and TRBJ2-7; 8 nucleotides line up with TRBD2. Near its end, the DNA agrees better with TRBJ2-1, so the J call may be wrong. CDR1 and CDR2 from the germline V gene are SEHNR and FQNEAQ (reference sequence). This CDR3 region has 14 residues. CDR3: CASSLRLAINEQFF. CDR3 nucleotides: TGTGCCAGCAGCTTAAGACTAGCGATCAATGAGCAGTTCTTC.